The T cell receptor (beta chain) described here comes from a study of T cells in tuberculosis. Across the whole study: Samples predate treatment or fall within its first 7 days.

The time point is: new active TB diagnosis, blood taken before or within 7 days of starting treatment. HIV-seronegative South African adults aged 18 years or older had newly diagnosed active tuberculosis. Tuberculosis was confirmed by positive sputum smear and/or M. tuberculosis culture. The CDR3 has 11 residues. Trimming removed 8 bases from V and 6 bases from J; junction bases left unmatched: 4. CDR1 is LNHDA and CDR2 is SQIVND in the germline V gene (reference sequence). This clone ranks as medium-sized (0.01 to 0.1%). Method: immunoSEQ multiplex PCR; TCRdb's copy keeps in-frame clones and lacks some. In the table there are roughly 34,000 clones, 86% of which are singletons.

The sequence derives from an adult with tuberculosis. The chain recombines TRBV19 with TRBJ2-7; 7 bases are shared with TRBD1. Sequencing used PBMCs, obtained at tuberculosis diagnosis. In nucleotides, the CDR3 is TGTGCCAGTGGTACAGGGGTCGAGCAGTACTTC. Amino acids: CASGTGVEQYF.